The 20 T cell receptor beta chains listed next were all sequenced from one sample in a study of T cell responses to AZD1222 COVID-19 vaccine. Assay: immunoSEQ multiplex PCR; the TCRdb copy retains only in-frame clones and omits some. Of 75,000 to 95,000 clones listed, roughly 84% are singletons. This sample comprised peripheral blood, obtained on day 0 of AZD1222 vaccination. These receptors were obtained from an adult in good health.

The chain recombines TRBV9 with TRBJ2-3; D is unclear. Per germline, CDR1 SGDLS and CDR2 YYNGEE. Trimming shortened V by 0 bases and J by 4 bases, and 3 bases separated the two germline ends. The length of the CDR3 is 12 residues. CDR3 in amino acids: CASSVGADTQYF. The CDR3 bases are TGTGCCAGCAGCGTAGGGGCAGATACGCAGTATTTT.

The chain recombines TRBV2 with TRBJ2-3; D perhaps matches TRBD1 (6 bases). In germline, CDR1 is SNHLY, CDR2 FYNNEI. The CDR3 loop spans 15 amino acids. Trimming took 9 bases from V and 4 from J, leaving 20 bases between them. This CDR3 reads CARTVGQGIADTQYF. The CDR3 nucleotides are TGTGCCAGGACGGTTGGGCAGGGGATCGCAGATACGCAGTATTTT.

This chain connects TRBV12-5 to TRBJ1-1; D unresolved. Germline lookup yields CDR1 LGHNT and CDR2 FRNRAP. The V and J ends lost 7 bases and 1 base respectively, with 4 bases between them. The CDR3 is made up of 11 amino acids. CDR3 DNA: TGTGCTAGTGTAAAGAACACTGAAGCTTTCTTT. As protein: CASVKNTEAFF.

The chain recombines TRBV6-6 with TRBJ1-2; tentatively, D is TRBD1 (5 bases). This CDR3 spans 13 amino acids. The V end lost 9 bases, the J end lost 4 bases, and 15 bases lay between the germline ends. Germline V gene lookup returns CDR1 MNHNY and CDR2 SVGAGI (reference sequence). This chain's CDR3 is CASFEGLGYGYTF. The CDR3 DNA reads as TGTGCCAGTTTTGAGGGGCTCGGCTATGGCTACACCTTC.

This clone was seen a few times. The chain joins TRBV19 to TRBJ1-6; TRBD1 matches at 8 bases. CDR3 length: 14 amino acids. Per the germline V gene, CDR1 is LNHDA and CDR2 is SQIVND (reference sequence). V shed 10 bases, J shed 10 bases, and the junction held 12 bases outside the gene matches. The CDR3 DNA follows: TGTGCCACCAACAGGGGGTTGTCTGCGTCACCCCTCCACTTT. Translating gives CATNRGLSASPLHF.

This clone was counted only a few times. The CDR3 region is CSVRDDGNTEAFF. CDR3 in DNA: TGCAGCGTCCGGGACGACGGGAACACTGAAGCTTTCTTT. The chain combines TRBV29-1 with TRBJ1-1; perhaps TRBD1 as D (5 bases). Germline V gene data show CDR1 as SQVTM and CDR2 as ANQGSEA. V dropped 6 bases and J dropped 1 base, with 12 bases sitting between them. The length of the CDR3 is 13 residues.

J is TRBJ1-1 and V is TRBV7-2; maybe TRBD1 (5 bases). Germline CDR1 SGHTA, CDR2 FQGNSA. Trimming removed 4 bases from V and 1 base from J, with 13 bases in between. CDR3 length equals 15 residues. The CDR3, as DNA: TGTGCCAGCAGCTCCGGGGGGATCGGGAACACTGAAGCTTTCTTT. This codes for CASSSGGIGNTEAFF.

This clone was observed a few times. The rearrangement uses TRBV27 and TRBJ1-3, with D uncertain. The CDR3 is 14 residues long. Trimming took off 8 bases at V and 0 bases at J, with 11 bases between the two ends. Germline CDR1 is MNHEY and CDR2 is SMNVEV (reference sequence). In DNA form, the CDR3 reads TGTGCCAGCCGATTAGACGGCTCTGGAAACACCATATATTTT. Translated: CASRLDGSGNTIYF.

The rearrangement uses TRBV28 and TRBJ2-1; D not resolved. Trimming took off 2 bases at V and 6 bases at J, with 8 bases between the two ends. Germline values: CDR1 MDHEN, CDR2 SYDVKM. The CDR3 is 13 amino acids. The CDR3 here is CASSLALLNEQFF. CDR3 nucleotides: TGTGCCAGCAGTTTAGCGTTGCTCAATGAGCAGTTCTTC.

This chain connects TRBV19 to TRBJ1-2; 11 bases line up with TRBD1. This CDR3 is 18 amino acids long. Germline CDR1 LNHDA, CDR2 SQIVND (reference sequence). V dropped 6 bases and J dropped 5; count of bases not matched to a gene: 17. Written as DNA, the CDR3 is TGTGCCAGTAGCCGAGATCAATCCGGGACAGGGGGGATGTATGGCTACACCTTC. This sequence encodes CASSRDQSGTGGMYGYTF.

The DNA for the CDR3 is TGTGCCAGCAGCCGGGACGGAGATCAGCCCCAGCATTTT. Translating gives CASSRDGDQPQHF. The chain uses TRBV7-8 and TRBJ1-5, with D maybe TRBD1 (5 bases). The CDR3 runs 13 residues. Germline V gives CDR1 SGHVS, CDR2 FQNEAQ. Trimming removed 5 bases at V and 5 bases at J, with 10 bases between.

The V call is TRBV7-3, the J call TRBJ2-2; a weak D match, TRBD1 (5 bases). There are 14 residues in the CDR3. Germline-derived CDR1 and CDR2 are SGHTA and FQGTGA. V lost 0 bases to trimming and J lost 4 bases, with 6 bases between them. CDR3 bases: TGTGCCAGCAGCTTAACCCAGGGCACCGGGGAGCTGTTTTTT. Amino acid sequence: CASSLTQGTGELFF.

The chain joins TRBV28 to TRBJ1-4, with D possibly matching TRBD1 (5 bases). The CDR3 spans 14 residues. The V and J ends lost 7 bases and 8 bases respectively, with 17 bases between them. Germline V gene lookup returns CDR1 MDHEN and CDR2 SYDVKM. CDR3 nucleotides: TGTGCCAGCACTACCGGGGGAAATAGGGAAAAACTGTTTTTT. Protein: CASTTGGNREKLFF.

The chain carries TRBV4-1 and TRBJ2-7; weak D call: TRBD1 (6 bases). The CDR3 is made up of 15 amino acids. Germline V gene sequence: CDR1 MGHRA, CDR2 YSYEKL. The ends were cut back, 0 bases at V and 6 bases at J, with 15 bases in the middle. The CDR3 region is CASSQDTQGRIEQYF. The CDR3 DNA follows: TGCGCCAGCAGCCAAGATACACAGGGTAGAATCGAGCAGTACTTC.

The chain links TRBV7-8 to TRBJ2-7; 7 nucleotides line up with TRBD1. This CDR3 contains 14 residues. Looked up from germline, CDR1 is SGHVS and CDR2 is FQNEAQ. Trimming took 5 bases from V and 2 from J; bases not matched to a gene: 6. The CDR3 DNA follows: TGTGCCAGCAGCCGACGGACAGGACCCTACGAGCAGTACTTC. This gives the protein CASSRRTGPYEQYF. The full variable domain, completed using reference TRBV7-8 and TRBJ2-7, is GAGVSQSPRYKVAKRGQDVALRCDPISGHVSLFWYQQALGQGPEFLTYFQNEAQLDKSGLPSDRFFAERPEGSVSTLKIQRTQQEDSAVYLCASSRRTGPYEQYFGPGTRLTVT.

V usage is TRBV5-8 and J usage is TRBJ1-1, with D perhaps matching TRBD1 (5 bases). V lost 0 bases and J lost 6, with 15 bases in between. This CDR3 comprises 15 residues. Germline-derived CDR1 and CDR2 are SGHTS and YDEGEE. The CDR3 protein is CASSLGPLGAAEAFF. CDR3 DNA: TGTGCCAGCAGCTTGGGACCCCTTGGGGCCGCTGAAGCTTTCTTT.

This chain uses TRBV5-8 with TRBJ1-1; TRBD1 might be the D (6 bases). CDR1 and CDR2 (germline): SGHTS, YDEGEE. V was cut by 4 bases and J by 5 bases, with 18 bases left in between. There are 15 residues in the CDR3. The CDR3 DNA reads as TGTGCCAGCAGCAAACTACAGGGTGGGAAGACTGAAGCTTTCTTT. Translation: CASSKLQGGKTEAFF.

This clone was counted at least ten times. DNA for the CDR3: TGTGCCAGCAGCCCCGCGGGGAACCACGAGCAGTACTTC. It encodes CASSPAGNHEQYF. V gene TRBV9 combines with J gene TRBJ2-7; TRBD2 might be the D (6 bases). Germline V gene sequence: CDR1 SGDLS, CDR2 YYNGEE. The CDR3 loop spans 13 amino acids. The V gene lost 4 bases and the J gene lost 5 bases, with 13 bases spanning the gap.

This rearrangement joins TRBV28 to TRBJ2-2; no clear D. CDR1 and CDR2 (germline): MDHEN, SYDVKM. Trimming stripped 8 bases from V and 9 bases from J, with 7 bases between. The CDR3 is 10 residues long. CDR3: CASGFRELFF. CDR3 sequence (DNA): TGTGCCAGCGGCTTCCGGGAGCTGTTTTTT.

The chain combines TRBV2 with TRBJ2-1; 7 bases match TRBD2. This CDR3 has 15 residues. Trimming took 2 bases from V and 1 from J; bases not matched to a gene: 2. Per the germline V gene, CDR1 is SNHLY and CDR2 is FYNNEI. The CDR3 reads CASSEMGGSYNEQFF. The CDR3 coding sequence is TGTGCCAGCAGTGAAATGGGGGGGTCCTACAATGAGCAGTTCTTC.